These 9 T cell receptor beta chains were sequenced from one sample in a study of blood T cell repertoires in COVID-19. The protocol was immunoSEQ multiplex PCR, while the TCRdb copy is restricted to in-frame clones and leaves out a portion. Here the sample spans roughly 230,000 clones, roughly 84% being singletons. The sequencing sample was made of PBMCs or T cells enriched from blood (not recorded which). Receptor source: a man aged 30 to 45 in a cohort exposed to, infected with or recovered from COVID-19 (not recorded which).

The V call is TRBV7-9, the J call TRBJ2-3; TRBD1 aligns across 9 bases. The V segment lost 5 bases and the J segment 5 bases; nucleotides outside the gene matches: 17. CDR1 and CDR2 (germline): SEHNR, FQNEAQ (reference sequence). This CDR3 has 18 residues. Here the CDR3 DNA reads TGTGCCAGCAGCCCGCCTCAACAACAGGGGGCTCGGGGAGATACGCAGTATTTT. As protein: CASSPPQQQGARGDTQYF.

This chain links TRBV5-1 with TRBJ2-1; D is possibly TRBD2 (6 bases). Trimming cost V 4 bases and J 0 bases, with 11 bases left between them. The CDR3 totals 15 residues. Germline-derived CDR1 and CDR2 are SGHRS and YFSETQ. CDR3 sequence: CASSVAESSYNEQFF. CDR3 in DNA: TGCGCCAGCAGCGTAGCGGAAAGCTCCTACAATGAGCAGTTCTTC.

The rearrangement uses TRBV6-5 and TRBJ1-1, with D perhaps matching TRBD1 (5 bases). CDR1 and CDR2 from the germline V gene are MNHEY and SVGAGI. Trimming left V 7 bases short and J 6 bases short, with 15 bases between. The CDR3 sequence is 13 residues long. The CDR3, as DNA: TGTGCCAGCACCAAAACTGGACACCCTGAAGCTTTCTTT. Its protein product is CASTKTGHPEAFF.

The table lists this clone with a few counts. The CDR3 DNA is TGCGGCTCAAAGGGACTAGCGGGAGAGAACACCGGGGAGCTGTTTTTT. Protein: CGSKGLAGENTGELFF. The chain couples TRBV5-1 to TRBJ2-2; 14 nucleotides line up with TRBD2. The CDR3 contains 16 residues. Germline V CDR1 and CDR2: SGHRS, YFSETQ.

This chain links TRBV11-2 with TRBJ2-2; D is perhaps TRBD2 (7 bases). Germline-derived CDR1 and CDR2 are SGHAT and FQNNGV. Trimming left V 2 bases short and J 5 bases short, with 15 bases between. The CDR3 is made up of 16 amino acids. CDR3 in amino acids: CASSLLGGRDTGELFF. CDR3 DNA: TGTGCCAGCAGCTTATTGGGGGGGCGTGATACCGGGGAGCTGTTTTTT.

The V and J genes are TRBV2 and TRBJ1-2, with a possible D match to TRBD1 (6 bases). The CDR3 spans 13 residues. Trimming removed 6 bases at V and 4 bases at J, with 12 bases between. CDR1 and CDR2 (germline): SNHLY, FYNNEI. CDR3 sequence: CASRDRWSYGYTF. As DNA, the CDR3 is TGTGCCAGCAGGGACAGATGGAGCTATGGCTACACCTTC.

The chain is built from TRBV29-1 and TRBJ1-1; maybe TRBD1 (6 bases). V was shortened by 3 bases and J by 4 bases, with 21 bases between the two germline ends. Per the germline V gene, CDR1 is SQVTM and CDR2 is ANQGSEA. The CDR3 has 16 residues. CDR3 loop: CSVERQAIHGVTEAFF. CDR3 DNA: TGCAGCGTTGAGAGACAGGCTATCCATGGGGTCACTGAAGCTTTCTTT.

This clone occurred once. The gene calls are TRBV10-1 and TRBJ1-5; perhaps TRBD1 as D (5 bases). Per germline, CDR1 WNHNN and CDR2 SYGVQD (reference sequence). Between the trimmed V and J ends, which lost 0 bases and 0 bases, there was a span of 12 bases. The CDR3 is 17 residues long. The CDR3 spells CASSESPGHHSNQPQHF. As DNA, the CDR3 is TGCGCCAGCAGTGAGTCGCCCGGACACCATAGCAATCAGCCCCAGCATTTT.

J is TRBJ2-7 and V is TRBV18; 9 bases fit TRBD2. J lost 5 bases, V lost 3 bases, and 2 bases had no gene match. The CDR3 spans 13 residues. Germline CDR1 reads KGHSH; CDR2 reads LQKENI. This CDR3 is CASSPWTSDEQYF. CDR3 nucleotide sequence: TGTGCCAGCTCACCGTGGACTAGCGACGAGCAGTACTTC.